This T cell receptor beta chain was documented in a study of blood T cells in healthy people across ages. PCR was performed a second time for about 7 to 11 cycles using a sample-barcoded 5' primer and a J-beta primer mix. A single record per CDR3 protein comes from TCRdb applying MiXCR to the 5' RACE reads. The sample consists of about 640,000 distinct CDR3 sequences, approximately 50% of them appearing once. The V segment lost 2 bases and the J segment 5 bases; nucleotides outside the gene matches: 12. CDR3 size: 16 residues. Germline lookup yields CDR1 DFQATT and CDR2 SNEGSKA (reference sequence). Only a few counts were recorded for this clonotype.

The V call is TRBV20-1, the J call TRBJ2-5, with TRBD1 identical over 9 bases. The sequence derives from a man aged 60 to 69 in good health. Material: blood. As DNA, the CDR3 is TGCAGTGCTAGACCATGGACAGGGGCAACGTGGGAGACCCAGTACTTC. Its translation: CSARPWTGATWETQYF.